The clone carrying this T cell receptor beta chain was found once. The antigen is undetermined. PCR employed 60 Vbeta and 13 Jbeta primers. Some clones are missing from TCRdb's copy, which holds only in-frame ones; the method was immunoSEQ multiplex PCR. This sample yields over 130,000 clones, of which roughly 80% are seen a single time; 0.95% to 1.5% belongs to the top ten. The entry originates in a study of cytomegalovirus exposure and HLA in healthy donors. Study context: In a previous analysis, 110 million or so unique TCR beta sequences were found from 170 million or so T cells.

Germline CDR1 reads MNHEY; CDR2 reads SMNVEV (reference sequence). The V and J ends lost 5 bases and 2 bases, in that order; junction bases with no gene match: 9. This CDR3 is 15 amino acids long. Regarding the study as a whole: 15,000 to 20,000 TCR beta sequences were associated with HLA alleles at 0.05 false discovery rate in a later analysis. Specificity for CMV antigens was confirmed in vitro for a few of the CMV-associated chains. In a later analysis, HLA-C alleles had the fewest associated TCRs, DRB1 alleles the most.

This sequence was found in a female donor in good health and CMV-seronegative. J is TRBJ2-7 and V is TRBV27; 7 bases are shared with TRBD1. The sequenced material came from PBMCs. CDR3 sequence: CASSPSRQGTYEQYF. CDR3 in DNA: TGTGCCAGCAGTCCATCCAGACAGGGCACCTACGAGCAGTACTTC.